This T cell receptor (beta chain) stems from a study of cytomegalovirus exposure and HLA in healthy donors. About the study: An earlier analysis identified 120 million or so unique TCR beta sequences in about 200 million T cells. Study-level findings and limits: Presence/absence analyses took donor sequencing depth as roughly uniform.

The CDR3 sequence is 15 residues long. The germline CDR1 and CDR2 sequences are MNHNS and SASEGT. Between the trimmed V and J ends, which lost 3 bases and 1 base, there was a span of 11 bases. In regard to this clone: The antigen is not known.

Researchers ran the PCR with 60 Vbeta and 13 Jbeta primers. Generated by immunoSEQ multiplex PCR, the TCRdb table keeps only in-frame clones and is missing some. This sample has 200,000 or so clones, with more than 65% found just once. The sequencing input was PBMCs. The V call is TRBV6-1, the J call TRBJ2-3; D perhaps matches TRBD1 (6 bases). The sequence was collected from a woman aged 25 to 39 in good health and CMV-seropositive. CDR3 in DNA: TGTGCCAGCAGTGATTTCAGGGGAGGCACAGATACGCAGTATTTT. It is translated as CASSDFRGGTDTQYF.